One sample yielded the 9 T cell receptor beta chains listed below, sequenced in a study of shared clonotypes between healthy human individuals. This table comes from immunoSEQ multiplex PCR, and its TCRdb copy is limited to in-frame clones, with some not included. The sample holds about 800,000 clones, roughly 96% seen once. Naive CD8 isolation took CD45RO-negative cells positively selected for CCR7 and excluded terminally differentiated effector memory CD45RA+ cells. Sample: naive CD8+ T cells sorted from blood. Source of these receptors: a man aged 25-40 years in good health.

To note about this clone: The sample holds other DNA sequences that translate to the same CDR3. The chain carries TRBV7-9 and TRBJ2-1; 11 positions match TRBD2. This CDR3 has 16 residues. The germline V gene encodes CDR1 SEHNR and CDR2 FQNEAQ (reference sequence). Trimming at V came to 3 bases and at J to 4 bases, leaving 5 bases not matched to a gene. CDR3 in amino acids: CASSLGTSGPYNEQFF. As DNA, the CDR3 is TGTGCCAGCAGCTTGGGGACTAGCGGCCCATACAATGAGCAGTTCTTC. The entire variable domain, with the rest obtained from reference TRBV7-9 and TRBJ2-1, is as follows: DTGVSQNPRHKITKRGQNVTFRCDPISEHNRLYWYRQTLGQGPEFLTYFQNEAQLEKSRLLSDRFSAERPKGSFSTLEIQRTEQGDSAMYLCASSLGTSGPYNEQFFGPGTRLTVL.

The CDR3 region is CASYGQPKGTGELFF. The CDR3 coding sequence is TGTGCCAGCTATGGACAACCAAAAGGGACCGGGGAGCTGTTTTTT. V is TRBV28 and J is TRBJ2-2; TRBD1 is a possible D gene (5 bases). Germline-derived CDR1 and CDR2 are MDHEN and SYDVKM. The CDR3 has 15 residues. Trimming pared 8 bases from V and 5 bases from J, leaving 18 bases between.

The genes are TRBV4-1 and TRBJ2-2, with D perhaps TRBD1 (6 bases). The CDR3 runs 16 residues. Germline values: CDR1 MGHRA, CDR2 YSYEKL. V lost 4 bases and J lost 4, with 16 bases in between. The CDR3 nucleotides read TGCGCCAGCAGCCCCCGGACAGTCCTTACCACCGGGGAGCTGTTTTTT. This codes for CASSPRTVLTTGELFF.

The V and J genes are TRBV5-1 and TRBJ1-2; 7 bases align to TRBD1. V gave up 7 bases and J gave up 3 bases; unmatched junction bases: 6. The CDR3 totals 13 residues. Germline CDR1 and CDR2: SGHRS and YFSETQ. The CDR3 sequence: CASRLGGHYGYTF. The CDR3 DNA sequence: TGCGCCAGCCGGTTAGGGGGCCACTATGGCTACACCTTC.

V and J are TRBV7-9 and TRBJ1-2; D is unresolved. The CDR3 covers 14 residues. V was pared by 6 bases and J by 4 bases, with 15 bases between. Per the germline V gene, CDR1 is SEHNR and CDR2 is FQNEAQ (reference sequence). The CDR3 bases are TGTGCCAGCAGGGCGGCAGCAGCTATCTATGGCTACACCTTC. Protein: CASRAAAAIYGYTF.

This chain links TRBV11-3 with TRBJ2-7; tentative D call: TRBD2 (5 bases). From germline, CDR1 is SGHNT and CDR2 YENEEA. The CDR3 loop spans 12 amino acids. The germline V and J ends were trimmed by 5 bases and 0 bases, with 5 bases remaining between them. This CDR3 reads CASSGSSYEQYF. The DNA of the CDR3 is TGTGCCAGCAGCGGGAGCTCCTACGAGCAGTACTTC.

V is TRBV13 and J is TRBJ2-5; no reliable D call. Trimming left V 6 bases short and J 5 bases short, with 16 bases between. The CDR3 is 14 residues long. From germline, CDR1 is PRHDT and CDR2 FYEKMQ (reference sequence). The CDR3 DNA sequence: TGTGCCAGCAGTCGACGGACCCTTAGCGAGACCCAGTACTTC. It yields the protein CASSRRTLSETQYF.

Notes on this clone: The same CDR3 arises from other DNA sequences in this sample as well. The chain links TRBV27 to TRBJ2-1; D is uncertain. V lost 2 bases and J 1 base, leaving 3 bases between the germline ends. The length of the CDR3 is 13 residues. Germline CDR1 is MNHEY and CDR2 is SMNVEV (reference sequence). CDR3 bases: TGTGCCAGCAGTTTAGGGTCCTACAATGAGCAGTTCTTC. It specifies CASSLGSYNEQFF.

This clone has more than one count but fewer than ten. Other DNA sequences of this sample code for an identical CDR3. This chain joins TRBV6-5 and TRBJ2-7; TRBD2 agrees at 8 bases. V lost 5 bases to trimming and J lost 3 bases; unmatched junction nucleotides: 0. The CDR3 covers 12 residues. CDR1 is MNHEY, CDR2 SVGAGI, per germline. This chain's CDR3 is CASSSGSYEQYF. The CDR3 nucleotides read TGTGCCAGCAGTAGCGGGAGCTACGAGCAGTACTTC.